The clone carrying this T cell receptor (beta chain) was counted at least ten times. Antigen specificity is unknown. RNA transcripts provided the source from which TCR beta CDR3 regions were amplified. TCR CDR3 regions were first amplified by RT-PCR with HTBI primers. One entry per CDR3 protein results from TCRdb running MiXCR on the multiplex PCR reads. Among a few hundred thousand distinct CDR3 sequences listed, 16% were seen once. The record originates from a study of T cells in Graves' hyperthyroidism and ophthalmopathy. Study background: At initial diagnosis, before any treatment had begun, peripheral blood was obtained. Overall study findings and caveats: Ophthalmopathy was predicted by the model a median of approximately six months ahead of onset.

The CDR3 length is 12 residues. Between the trimmed V and J ends, which lost 6 bases and 12 bases, there was a span of 15 bases. Germline V gene data show CDR1 as MDHEN and CDR2 as SYDVKM. Sequencing was carried out using blood. The rearrangement joins TRBV28 to TRBJ2-1; D may be TRBD1 (6 bases). The TCR originated in a woman aged 40 to 50 with Graves' ophthalmopathy. The CDR3 bases are TGTGCCAGCAGGCCAACAGGGATTAGGCAGTTCTTC. Encoded protein: CASRPTGIRQFF. Using reference TRBV28 and TRBJ2-1 for the parts outside the CDR3, the full variable domain is DVKVTQSSRYLVKRTGEKVFLECVQDMDHENMFWYRQDPGLGLRLIYFSYDVKMKEKGDIPEGYSVSREKKERFSLILESASTNQTSMYLCASRPTGIRQFFGPGTRLTVL.